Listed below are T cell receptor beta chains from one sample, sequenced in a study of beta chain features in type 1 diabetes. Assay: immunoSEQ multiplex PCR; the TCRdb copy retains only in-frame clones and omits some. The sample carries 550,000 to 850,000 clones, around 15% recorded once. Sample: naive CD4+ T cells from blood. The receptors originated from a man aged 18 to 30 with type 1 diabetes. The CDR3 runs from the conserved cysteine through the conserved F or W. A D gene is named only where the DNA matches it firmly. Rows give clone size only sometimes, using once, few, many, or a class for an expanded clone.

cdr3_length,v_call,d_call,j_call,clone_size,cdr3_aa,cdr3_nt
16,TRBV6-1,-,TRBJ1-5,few,CASSDGQGYSNQPQHF,TGTGCCAGCAGTGACGGGCAGGGTTATAGCAATCAGCCCCAGCATTTT
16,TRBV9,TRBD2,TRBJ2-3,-,CASTRTGTSGTDTQYF,TGTGCCAGCACTAGAACCGGGACTAGCGGCACAGATACGCAGTATTTT
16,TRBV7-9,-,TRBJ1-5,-,CASSLDGKYSNQPQHF,TGTGCCAGCAGCTTAGACGGAAAGTATAGCAATCAGCCCCAGCATTTT
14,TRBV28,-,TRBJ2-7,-,CASTPFPGAYEQYF,TGTGCCAGCACCCCCTTCCCAGGGGCCTACGAGCAGTACTTC
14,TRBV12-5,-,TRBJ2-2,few,CASVPDWGPGELFF,TGTGCTAGTGTCCCTGATTGGGGGCCCGGGGAGCTGTTTTTT
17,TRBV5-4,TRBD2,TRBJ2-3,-,CASSPGLAGARTDTQYF,TGTGCCAGCAGCCCGGGACTAGCGGGGGCTCGCACAGATACGCAGTATTTT
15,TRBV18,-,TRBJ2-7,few,CASSQGILSLHEQYF,TGTGCCAGCTCCCAGGGGATTCTCTCGCTCCACGAGCAGTACTTC
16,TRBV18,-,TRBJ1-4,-,CASSPLNGGRNEKLFF,TGTGCCAGCTCACCCCTGAATGGGGGGCGAAATGAAAAACTGTTTTTT
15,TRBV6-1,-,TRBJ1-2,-,CASSEALAGNYGYTF,TGTGCCAGCAGTGAAGCGCTGGCGGGGAACTATGGCTACACCTTC
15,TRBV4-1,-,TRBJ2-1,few,CASSHARGKENEQFF,TGCGCCAGCAGCCATGCCCGGGGAAAAGAGAATGAGCAGTTCTTC
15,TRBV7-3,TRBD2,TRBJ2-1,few,CASSLGGLEHNEQFF,TGTGCCAGCAGCTTAGGAGGACTAGAACACAATGAGCAGTTCTTC
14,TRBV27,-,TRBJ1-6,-,CASSLWDPNSPLHF,TGTGCCAGCAGTTTATGGGATCCGAATTCACCCCTCCACTTT
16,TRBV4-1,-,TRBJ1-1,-,CASSQVLGQLNTEAFF,TGCGCCAGCAGCCAAGTGTTGGGACAATTGAACACTGAAGCTTTCTTT
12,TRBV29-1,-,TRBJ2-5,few,CSVVDSGETQYF,TGCAGCGTTGTTGACAGTGGGGAGACCCAGTACTTC
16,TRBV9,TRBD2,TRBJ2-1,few,CASSDPRGGLAHEQFF,TGTGCCAGCAGCGACCCGCGGGGGGGCCTCGCCCATGAGCAGTTCTTC
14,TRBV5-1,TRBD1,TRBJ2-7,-,CASSLGQGPDEQYF,TGCGCCAGCAGCTTGGGACAGGGCCCCGACGAGCAGTACTTC
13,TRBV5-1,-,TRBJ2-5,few,CASSVGPGETQYF,TGCGCCAGCAGCGTGGGGCCGGGAGAGACCCAGTACTTC
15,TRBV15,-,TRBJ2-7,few,CATSRDTTGSYEQYF,TGTGCCACCAGCAGAGACACGACGGGTTCCTACGAGCAGTACTTC
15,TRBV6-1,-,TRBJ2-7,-,CASSERPGIPYEQYF,TGTGCCAGCAGTGAAAGACCAGGGATTCCCTACGAGCAGTACTTC
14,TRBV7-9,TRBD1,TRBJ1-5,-,CASSQGTGRQPQHF,TGTGCCAGCAGCCAAGGGACAGGTCGGCAGCCCCAGCATTTT
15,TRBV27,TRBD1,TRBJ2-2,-,CASRRQGANTGELFF,TGTGCCAGCAGAAGACAGGGGGCAAACACCGGGGAGCTGTTTTTT
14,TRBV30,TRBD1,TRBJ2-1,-,CAWDPGQGYNEQFF,TGTGCCTGGGATCCGGGACAGGGCTACAATGAGCAGTTCTTC
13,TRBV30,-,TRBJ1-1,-,CAWSVLPVTEAFF,TGTGCCTGGAGTGTCCTCCCGGTCACTGAAGCTTTCTTT
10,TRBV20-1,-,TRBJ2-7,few,CSATGPEQYF,TGCAGTGCTACAGGGCCCGAGCAGTACTTC
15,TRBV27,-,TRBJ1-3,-,CASSLAGTTGNTIYF,TGTGCCAGCAGTTTGGCCGGGACGACTGGAAACACCATATATTTT
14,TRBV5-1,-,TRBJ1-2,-,CASSSGQPDYGYTF,TGCGCCAGCAGCTCCGGGCAGCCAGACTATGGCTACACCTTC
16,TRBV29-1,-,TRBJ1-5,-,CSASISQGGSNQPQHF,TGCAGCGCCAGTATATCTCAAGGGGGGAGCAATCAGCCCCAGCATTTT
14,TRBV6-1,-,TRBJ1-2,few,CASSERGAGRGYTF,TGTGCCAGCAGTGAGAGAGGGGCCGGGCGTGGCTACACCTTC
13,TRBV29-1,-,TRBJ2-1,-,CSGSRVSYNEQFF,TGCAGCGGTTCTCGCGTCTCCTACAATGAGCAGTTCTTC
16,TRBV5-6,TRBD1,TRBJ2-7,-,CASSLGGQGLPYEQYF,TGTGCCAGCAGCTTGGGGGGACAGGGACTCCCCTACGAGCAGTACTTC
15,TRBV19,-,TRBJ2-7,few,CASSSGAVEGYEQYF,TGTGCCAGTAGTTCGGGTGCGGTAGAAGGCTACGAGCAGTACTTC
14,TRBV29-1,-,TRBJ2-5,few,CSVGTGGPQETQYF,TGCAGCGTTGGTACCGGGGGGCCCCAAGAGACCCAGTACTTC
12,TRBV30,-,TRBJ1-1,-,CAWSAFDREAFF,TGTGCCTGGAGTGCATTCGACAGGGAAGCTTTCTTT
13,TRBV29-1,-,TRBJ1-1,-,CSVDSRMNTEAFF,TGCAGCGTTGATAGCAGGATGAACACTGAAGCTTTCTTT
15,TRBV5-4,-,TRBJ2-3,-,CASTPGGPSTDTQYF,TGTGCCAGCACCCCAGGCGGGCCTAGCACAGATACGCAGTATTTT
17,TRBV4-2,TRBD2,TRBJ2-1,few,CASSQGARGGPYNEQFF,TGTGCCAGCAGCCAAGGTGCGCGGGGGGGCCCCTACAATGAGCAGTTCTTC
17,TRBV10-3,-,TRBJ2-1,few,CAISDSLTSVDVNEQFF,TGTGCCATCAGTGATTCCCTTACCTCGGTAGACGTCAATGAGCAGTTCTTC
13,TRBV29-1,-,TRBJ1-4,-,CSVQTAENEKLFF,TGCAGCGTACAGACAGCAGAAAATGAAAAACTGTTTTTT
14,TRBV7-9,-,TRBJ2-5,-,CASSTRAGQETQYF,TGTGCCAGCAGCACGAGGGCGGGACAAGAGACCCAGTACTTC
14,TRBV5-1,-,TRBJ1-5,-,CASSLTGMDQPQHF,TGCGCCAGCAGCTTGACAGGGATGGACCAGCCCCAGCATTTT
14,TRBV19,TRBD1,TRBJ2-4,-,CASSPGQGWDIQYF,TGTGCCAGTAGTCCGGGACAGGGTTGGGACATTCAGTACTTC
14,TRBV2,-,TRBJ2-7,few,CASSETETTDEQYF,TGTGCCAGCAGTGAAACAGAAACGACCGACGAGCAGTACTTC
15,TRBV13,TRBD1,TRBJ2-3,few,CASSYRRQGRDTQYF,TGTGCCAGCAGCTACCGTCGACAGGGCCGCGATACGCAGTATTTT
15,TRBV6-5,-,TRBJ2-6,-,CASRPRASGANVLTF,TGTGCCAGCAGGCCCAGGGCATCTGGGGCCAACGTCCTGACTTTC
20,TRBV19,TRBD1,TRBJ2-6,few,CASSIVETGVRRGGANVLTF,TGTGCCAGTAGTATAGTTGAGACAGGGGTCCGCCGGGGTGGGGCCAACGTCCTGACTTTC
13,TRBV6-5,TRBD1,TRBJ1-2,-,CASSYGQGGGYTF,TGTGCCAGCAGCTACGGACAGGGGGGAGGCTACACCTTC